The 8 T cell receptor beta chains below all came from one sample that was sequenced in a study of cytomegalovirus exposure and HLA in healthy donors. Primers: 60 Vbeta forward and 13 Jbeta reverse. Some clones are missing from TCRdb's copy, which holds only in-frame ones; the method was immunoSEQ multiplex PCR. In the table there are about 250,000 clones, under 80% of which are singletons. The sequenced sample consisted of PBMCs. The receptors stem from a female donor in good health and CMV-seronegative.

This chain connects TRBV6-5 to TRBJ1-1, with D uncertain. This CDR3 has 15 amino acids. Germline CDR1 and CDR2: MNHEY and SVGAGI. The V gene lost 0 bases and the J gene lost 0 bases, with 8 bases spanning the gap. The CDR3 spells CASSYSRQMNTEAFF. The CDR3 DNA is TGTGCCAGCAGTTACTCGAGGCAAATGAACACTGAAGCTTTCTTT.

This clone was seen a few times. This sequence joins TRBV11-2 and TRBJ2-1; D may be TRBD2 (6 bases). The ends were cut back, 1 base at V and 6 bases at J, with 22 bases in the middle. Germline loops: CDR1 SGHAT, CDR2 FQNNGV. This CDR3 spans 18 amino acids. The DNA of the CDR3 is TGTGCCAGCAGCTTAGCAAAATTACGCGAGAGGGAGGCCAATGAGCAGTTCTTC. As protein: CASSLAKLREREANEQFF.

The gene calls are TRBV7-2 and TRBJ2-1; D might be TRBD2 (6 bases). Germline lookup yields CDR1 SGHTA and CDR2 FQGNSA. Trimming shortened V by 5 bases and J by 8 bases, and 22 bases separated the two germline ends. CDR3 size: 16 residues. CDR3 bases: TGTGCCAGCAGCGAATCCGGGAGTAACGCCGGTTATGAGCAGTTCTTC. This encodes CASSESGSNAGYEQFF.

The J gene is TRBJ2-5, the V gene TRBV12-5; D possibly corresponds to TRBD1 (6 bases). The CDR3 runs 16 residues. Trimming took off 7 bases at V and 5 bases at J, with 23 bases between the two ends. Germline assignment: CDR1 LGHNT and CDR2 FRNRAP. The CDR3, as DNA: TGTGCTAGTGCCCTTGTACTAGGGGGAGATTATGAGACCCAGTACTTC. Residues: CASALVLGGDYETQYF.

V gene TRBV11-3 combines with J gene TRBJ1-2; perhaps TRBD1 as D (6 bases). Germline V gene lookup returns CDR1 SGHNT and CDR2 YENEEA. The CDR3 is 14 residues long. V gave up 1 base and J gave up 4 bases, with 10 bases separating them. In DNA, the CDR3 is TGTGCCAGCAGCTTAGGGACAGTCCCCTATGGCTACACCTTC. Amino acids: CASSLGTVPYGYTF. Using reference TRBV11-3 and TRBJ1-2 for the parts outside the CDR3, the full variable domain is EAGVVQSPRYKIIEKKQPVAFWCNPISGHNTLYWYLQNLGQGPELLIRYENEEAVDDSQLPKDRFSAERLKGVDSTLKIQPAELGDSAVYLCASSLGTVPYGYTFGSGTRLTVV.

The J gene is TRBJ2-1, the V gene TRBV5-1, with TRBD2 matching over 8 bases. CDR1 is SGHRS and CDR2 is YFSETQ in the germline V gene. The trim removed 2 bases at V and 6 bases at J, leaving 10 bases unmatched. This CDR3 region has 16 residues. CDR3 coding DNA: TGCGCCAGCAGCTTCGTCACCGGGAGGGCCTTCAATGAGCAGTTCTTC. Translating it yields CASSFVTGRAFNEQFF.

The rearrangement links TRBV2 to TRBJ2-2; 7 bases map to TRBD2. Germline CDR1 and CDR2: SNHLY and FYNNEI. The CDR3 consists of 15 residues. The V segment lost 3 bases and the J segment 7 bases; nucleotides outside the gene matches: 8. The DNA for the CDR3 is TGTGCCAGCAGTGACGAGGGAGGGCCCGGCGGGGAGCTGTTTTTT. Translation: CASSDEGGPGGELFF.

J is TRBJ2-7 and V is TRBV18; maybe TRBD1 (5 bases). V was pared by 5 bases and J by 6 bases, with 11 bases between. This CDR3 comprises 12 residues. The germline gives CDR1 KGHSH, CDR2 LQKENI. The CDR3 DNA sequence: TGTGCCAGCTCAGCGGACATGGGCGAGCAGTACTTC. This translates into CASSADMGEQYF.